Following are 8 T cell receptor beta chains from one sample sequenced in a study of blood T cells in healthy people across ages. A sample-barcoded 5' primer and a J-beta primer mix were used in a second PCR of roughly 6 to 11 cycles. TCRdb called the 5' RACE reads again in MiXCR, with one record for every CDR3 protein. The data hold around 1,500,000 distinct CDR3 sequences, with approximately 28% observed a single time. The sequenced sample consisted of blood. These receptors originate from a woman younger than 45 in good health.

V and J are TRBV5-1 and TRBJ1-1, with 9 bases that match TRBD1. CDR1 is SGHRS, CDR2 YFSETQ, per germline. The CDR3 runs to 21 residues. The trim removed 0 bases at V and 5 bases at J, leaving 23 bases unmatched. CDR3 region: CASSLVLSSNAKTGGFTEAFF. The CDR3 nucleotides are TGCGCCAGCAGCTTGGTCCTTTCCTCAAACGCAAAGACAGGGGGATTTACTGAAGCTTTCTTT.

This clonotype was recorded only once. CDR3 coding DNA: TGTGCCAGCAGGTCGTCAATACCCCAGCATTTT. Its protein product is CASRSSIPQHF. The rearrangement links TRBV28 to TRBJ1-5, with D unresolved. The V and J ends lost 6 bases and 10 bases respectively, with 10 bases between them. The germline V gene has CDR1 MDHEN and CDR2 SYDVKM. CDR3 size: 11 residues.

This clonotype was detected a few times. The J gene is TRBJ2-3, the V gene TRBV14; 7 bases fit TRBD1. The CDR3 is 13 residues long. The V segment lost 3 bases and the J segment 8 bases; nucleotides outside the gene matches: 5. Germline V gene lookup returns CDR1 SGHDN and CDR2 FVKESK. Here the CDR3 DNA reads TGTGCCAGCAGCCACCCGACAGGGCTTACGCAGTATTTT. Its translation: CASSHPTGLTQYF.

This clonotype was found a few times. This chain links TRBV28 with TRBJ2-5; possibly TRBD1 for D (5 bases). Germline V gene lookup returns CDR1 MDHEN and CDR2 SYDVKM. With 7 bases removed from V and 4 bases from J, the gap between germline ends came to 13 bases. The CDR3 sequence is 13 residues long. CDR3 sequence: CASMARGRETQYF. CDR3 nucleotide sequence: TGTGCCAGCATGGCAAGGGGCCGAGAGACCCAGTACTTC.

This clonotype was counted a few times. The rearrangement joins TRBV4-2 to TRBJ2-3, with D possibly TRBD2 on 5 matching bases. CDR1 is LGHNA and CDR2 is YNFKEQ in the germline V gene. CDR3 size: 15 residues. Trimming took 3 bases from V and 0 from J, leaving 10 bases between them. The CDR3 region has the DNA TGTGCCAGCAGCCAGAGGGATGCTAGCACAGATACGCAGTATTTT. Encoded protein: CASSQRDASTDTQYF.

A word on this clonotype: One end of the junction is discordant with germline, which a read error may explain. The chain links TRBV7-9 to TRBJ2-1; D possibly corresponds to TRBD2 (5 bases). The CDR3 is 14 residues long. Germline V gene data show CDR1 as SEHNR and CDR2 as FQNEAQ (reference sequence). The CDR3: CTSSLAPGTNEQFF. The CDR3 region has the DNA TGTACCAGCAGCTTAGCGCCCGGAACCAATGAGCAGTTCTTC.

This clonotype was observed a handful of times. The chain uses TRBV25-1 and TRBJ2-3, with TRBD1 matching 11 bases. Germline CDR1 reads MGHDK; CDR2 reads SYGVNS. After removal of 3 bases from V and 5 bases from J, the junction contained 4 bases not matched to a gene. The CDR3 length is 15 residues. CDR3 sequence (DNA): TGTGCCAGCAGTGAGCCGGGACAGGGGGTAGATACGCAGTATTTT. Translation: CASSEPGQGVDTQYF.

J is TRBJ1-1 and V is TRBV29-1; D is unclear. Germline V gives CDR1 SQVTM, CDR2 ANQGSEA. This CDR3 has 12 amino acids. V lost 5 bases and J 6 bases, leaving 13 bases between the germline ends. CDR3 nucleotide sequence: TGCAGCGTTCGGTGGGCGGATGCTGAAGCTTTCTTT. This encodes CSVRWADAEAFF.